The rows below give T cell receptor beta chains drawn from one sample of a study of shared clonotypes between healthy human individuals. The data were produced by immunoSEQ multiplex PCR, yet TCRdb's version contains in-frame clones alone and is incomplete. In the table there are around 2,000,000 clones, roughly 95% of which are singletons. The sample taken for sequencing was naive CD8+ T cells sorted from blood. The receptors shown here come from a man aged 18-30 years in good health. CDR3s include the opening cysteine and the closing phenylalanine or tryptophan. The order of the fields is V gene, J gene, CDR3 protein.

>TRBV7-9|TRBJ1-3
CASSPQGIDGNTIYF
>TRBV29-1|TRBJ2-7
CSVTPGYSYEQYF
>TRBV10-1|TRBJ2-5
CASSEPRTSGEYQETQYF
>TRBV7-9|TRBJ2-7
CASSGPDGRSYEQYF
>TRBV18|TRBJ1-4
CASRWTENEKLFF
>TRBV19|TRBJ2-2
CASSIQDTGELFF
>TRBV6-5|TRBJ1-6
CASSYFTGRNSPLHF
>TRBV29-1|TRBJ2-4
CSALGQGNIQYF
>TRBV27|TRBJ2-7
CASSSVGLAGGEQYF
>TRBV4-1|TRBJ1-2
CASSQGPAYGYTF
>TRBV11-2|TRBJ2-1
CASSLESWREGGNEQFF
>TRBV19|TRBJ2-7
CASRNRDSYEQYF
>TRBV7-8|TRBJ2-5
CASSFYTGAQETQYF
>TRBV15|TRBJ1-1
CATSGSTGDLAFF
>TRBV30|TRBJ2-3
CAWSVSASTDTQYF
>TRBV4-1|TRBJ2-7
CASSQEIGGQGAYEQYF
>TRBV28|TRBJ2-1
CASSFLQIGNEQFF
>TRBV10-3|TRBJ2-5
CAASEVGGAGETQYF
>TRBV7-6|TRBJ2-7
CASSLGGGRNEQYF
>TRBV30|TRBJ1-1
CAWSVGEDTEAFF
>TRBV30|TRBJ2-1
CAWSKSGSGYEQFF
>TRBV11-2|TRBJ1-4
CASSLTGRNEKLFF
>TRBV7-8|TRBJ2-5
CASSLPTTGDRGQVAQYF
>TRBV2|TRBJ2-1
CASSAVRGNEQFF
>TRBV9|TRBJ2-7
CASSVGGLADEQYF
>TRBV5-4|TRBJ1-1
CASSLRGGGTEAFF
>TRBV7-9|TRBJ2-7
CASSLGQGTIYEQYF
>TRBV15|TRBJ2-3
CATSSTSGSTDTQYF
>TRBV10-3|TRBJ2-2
CAISASGRNTGELFF
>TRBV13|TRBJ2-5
CASSLNGEYQETQYF
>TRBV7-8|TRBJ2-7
CASSPHAGPRYEQYF
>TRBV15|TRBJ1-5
CATSRQDRGGQPQHF
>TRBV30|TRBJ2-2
CAWSLGNTGELFF
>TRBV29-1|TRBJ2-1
CSATTGDRGSHNEQFF
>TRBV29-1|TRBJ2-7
CSVRTGGGYEQYF
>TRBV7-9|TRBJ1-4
CASSSTGGGPTNEKLFF
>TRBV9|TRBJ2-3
CASSVAGGDTQYF
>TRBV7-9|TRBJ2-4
CASSLTAENIQYF
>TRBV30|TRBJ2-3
CAWSPSALGGPTDTQYF
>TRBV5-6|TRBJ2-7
CASSLRGGPGVYYEQYF
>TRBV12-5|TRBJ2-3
CASADTDRADTQYF
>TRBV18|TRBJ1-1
CASSPRATGIPEAFF
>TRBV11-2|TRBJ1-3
CASSLVSPGSGNTIYF
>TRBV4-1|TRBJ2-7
CASSQGWGLADEQYF
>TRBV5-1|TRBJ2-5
CASSFGRGVQTQYF
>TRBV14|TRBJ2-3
CASSQLIADTDTQYF
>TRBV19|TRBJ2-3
CASRWGEDTQYF
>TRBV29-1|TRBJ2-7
CSVAADTPYEQYF
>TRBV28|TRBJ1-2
CASSTIYGAGEAYGYTF
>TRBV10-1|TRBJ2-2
CASSDSVANTGELFF
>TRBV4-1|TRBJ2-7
CASSQTGTGTYEQYF
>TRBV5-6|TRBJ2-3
CASSFWGSTDTQYF
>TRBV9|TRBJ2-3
CASSPQGVSDTQYF
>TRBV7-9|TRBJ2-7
CASSAVPGEQYF
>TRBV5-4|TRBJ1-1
CASSRGDSEAFF
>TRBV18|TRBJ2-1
CASSPLAGEGYNEQFF
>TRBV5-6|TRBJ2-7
CASSFCGPGGF
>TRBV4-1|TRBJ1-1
CASSQGDRTVGDYTEAFF
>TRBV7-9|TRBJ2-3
CASAAQPTDTQYF